A selection of T cell receptor beta chains follows, all from one sample in a study of T cells in Graves' hyperthyroidism and ophthalmopathy. Each CDR3 protein is one row after TCRdb ran MiXCR on the multiplex PCR reads. The sample carries around 720,000 distinct CDR3 sequences, roughly a third recorded once. Sequences were obtained from blood. These receptors originate from a woman in her thirties or forties with Graves' hyperthyroidism. The CDR3 runs from the conserved cysteine through the conserved F or W. A D gene is named only where the DNA matches it firmly. A clone size is listed for some rows: how often the clone was seen (once, few, many), or a class if it is expanded.

>TRBV6-5|TRBJ1-1|.|few
CATERGEGFSAFF
TGTGCCACCGAACGGGGAGAGGGGTTTTCGGCTTTCTTT
>TRBV7-2|TRBJ2-7|.|.
CASSLRSDGTYEQYF
TGTGCCAGCAGCTTAAGGTCTGACGGTACCTACGAGCAGTACTTC
>TRBV10-3|TRBJ1-2|.|.
CAISRGETNYGYTF
TGTGCCATCAGTAGGGGAGAGACCAACTATGGCTACACCTTC
>TRBV9|TRBJ2-2|.|.
CASSPKGSTGELFF
TGTGCCAGCAGCCCAAAGGGGAGCACCGGGGAGCTGTTTTTT
>TRBV10-3|TRBJ2-7|.|once
CAGEIYEQYF
TGTGCCGGAGAGATCTACGAGCAGTACTTC
>TRBV6-1|TRBJ2-5|TRBD2|many
CASSASAGGQETQYF
TGTGCCAGCAGTGCTTCGGCGGGAGGGCAAGAGACCCAGTACTTC
>TRBV24-1|TRBJ2-2|.|once
CASSLPGVADTGELFF
TGTGCCAGCAGTTTACCGGGGGTAGCGGACACCGGGGAGCTGTTTTTT
>TRBV12-3/TRBV12-4|TRBJ1-5|TRBD1|many
CASSRDSQGRPQHF
TGTGCCAGCAGTCGGGACAGTCAAGGTCGGCCCCAGCATTTT
>TRBV10-2|TRBJ2-7|TRBD2|.
CASRAGGIYEQYF
TGCGCCAGCAGGGCGGGAGGGATCTACGAGCAGTACTTC
>TRBV2|TRBJ1-4|.|.
CASSPADRTTNEKLFF
TGTGCCAGCTCACCGGCGGACAGAACAACTAATGAAAAACTGTTTTTT
>TRBV4-3|TRBJ1-6|.|.
CASSQDRDPGGSPLHF
TGCGCCAGCAGCCAAGATAGGGACCCGGGCGGTTCACCCCTCCACTTT
>TRBV2|TRBJ2-5|.|.
CASTALEGKRGRTQYF
TGTGCCAGCACCGCCCTGGAGGGTAAGAGGGGCAGGACCCAGTACTTC
>TRBV12-3/TRBV12-4|TRBJ1-1|.|few
CASSWGWGKEAFF
TGTGCCAGCAGTTGGGGTTGGGGGAAGGAAGCTTTCTTT
>TRBV10-3|TRBJ1-4|TRBD1|many
CAISVGQASSATNEKLFF
TGTGCCATCAGTGTGGGACAGGCCTCTTCCGCAACTAATGAAAAACTGTTTTTT
>TRBV19|TRBJ1-5|.|few
CASSTHGSVNNQPQHF
TGTGCCAGTAGTACCCATGGCAGCGTCAACAATCAGCCCCAGCATTTT
>TRBV12-3/TRBV12-4|TRBJ2-7|TRBD1|few
CASSSQTGQATYEQYF
TGTGCCAGCAGTTCTCAAACGGGACAGGCTACCTACGAGCAGTACTTC
>TRBV12-3/TRBV12-4|TRBJ1-5|.|.
CASSPDYERTQHF
TGTGCCAGCAGCCCGGACTACGAACGGACCCAGCATTTT
>TRBV12-3/TRBV12-4|TRBJ2-7|TRBD2|.
CASSSGLAGGRDEQYF
TGTGCCAGCAGTTCGGGACTAGCGGGGGGGCGCGACGAGCAGTACTTC
>TRBV19|TRBJ2-7|.|many
CASSASPGPTYEQYF
TGTGCCAGTAGTGCATCTCCGGGACCGACCTACGAGCAGTACTTC
>TRBV14|TRBJ2-7|TRBD2|.
CASSQDGTSGKSHEQYF
TGTGCCAGCAGCCAAGATGGGACTAGCGGGAAAAGCCACGAGCAGTACTTC
>TRBV15|TRBJ2-7|TRBD2|many
CATSRDASGRRGQYF
TGTGCCACCAGCAGAGATGCTAGCGGGAGACGTGGGCAGTACTTC
>TRBV12-3/TRBV12-4|TRBJ2-2|TRBD1|.
CASRGQPATGELFF
TGTGCCAGCCGGGGACAGCCAGCCACCGGGGAGCTGTTTTTT
>TRBV12-3/TRBV12-4|TRBJ1-1|TRBD1|few
CASTPGQGYEAFF
TGTGCCAGCACCCCAGGACAGGGCTATGAAGCTTTCTTT
>TRBV10-3|TRBJ1-2|TRBD1|few
CAISVQPGTGDNYGYTF
TGTGCCATCAGCGTACAACCTGGGACAGGGGACAACTATGGCTACACCTTC
>TRBV10-3|TRBJ2-7|.|.
CASSERPSGLPYEQYF
TGTGCCAGCAGTGAAAGGCCCTCGGGACTCCCCTACGAGCAGTACTTC
>TRBV10-3|TRBJ2-6|TRBD2|.
CASSRWGGFSGANVLTF
TGTGCCAGCAGCCGATGGGGGGGTTTCTCTGGGGCCAACGTCCTGACTTTC
>TRBV7-8|TRBJ1-5|.|many
CASSRQGNNQPQHF
TGTGCCAGCAGCCGGCAGGGAAACAATCAGCCCCAGCATTTT
>TRBV25-1|TRBJ1-6|.|.
CASSAAGVNSPLHF
TGTGCCAGCAGTGCGGCAGGGGTAAATTCACCCCTCCACTTT